This TCR beta chain emerged from a study of blood T cell repertoires in COVID-19. Study details: The United States, Italy and Spain were the sources of the acute and convalescent COVID-19 samples.

This clone occurred once. Sequencing used immunoSEQ multiplex PCR; TCRdb keeps in-frame clones, though not all of them. Of 150,000 to 200,000 clones in the sample, around 80% were seen once. The V gene lost 0 bases and the J gene lost 6 bases, with 9 bases spanning the gap. The CDR3 runs 13 residues. CDR1 and CDR2 from the germline V gene are SGHVS and FNYEAQ. Those designated as exposed participants met a COVID-19 case within 2 weeks before study entry. This clonotype was obtained from a man between 65 and 80 years old who had been exposed to COVID-19. This chain joins TRBV7-6 and TRBJ2-7; possibly TRBD2 for D (5 bases). The sample was PBMCs or T cells enriched from blood (not recorded which). In nucleotides, the CDR3 is TGTGCCAGCAGCTTAGCACGGGAAACCGAGCAGTACTTC. Translated: CASSLARETEQYF.